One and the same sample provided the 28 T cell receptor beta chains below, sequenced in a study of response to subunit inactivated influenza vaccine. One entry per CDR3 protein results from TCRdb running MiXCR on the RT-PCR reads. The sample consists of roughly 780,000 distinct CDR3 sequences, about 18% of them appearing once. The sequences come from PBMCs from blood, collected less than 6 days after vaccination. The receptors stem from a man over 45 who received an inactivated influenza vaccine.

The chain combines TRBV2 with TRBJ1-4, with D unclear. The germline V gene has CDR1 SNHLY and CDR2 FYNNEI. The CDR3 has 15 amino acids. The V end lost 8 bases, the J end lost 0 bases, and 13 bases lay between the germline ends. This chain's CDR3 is CASRDHWATNEKLFF. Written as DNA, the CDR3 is TGTGCCAGCCGCGACCATTGGGCAACTAATGAAAAACTGTTTTTT.

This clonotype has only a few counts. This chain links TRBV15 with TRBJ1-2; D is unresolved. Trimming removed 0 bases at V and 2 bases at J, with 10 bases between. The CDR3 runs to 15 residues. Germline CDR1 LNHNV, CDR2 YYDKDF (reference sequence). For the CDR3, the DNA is TGTGCCACCAGCAGAGATAACCAAGGCAACTATGGCTACACCTTC. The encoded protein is CATSRDNQGNYGYTF.

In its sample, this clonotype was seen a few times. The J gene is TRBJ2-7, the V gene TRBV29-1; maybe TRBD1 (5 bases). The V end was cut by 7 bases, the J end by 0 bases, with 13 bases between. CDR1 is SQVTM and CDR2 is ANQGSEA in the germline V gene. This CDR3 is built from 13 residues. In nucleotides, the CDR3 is TGCAGCGCCCTTTCCAGGGCCTCCTACGAGCAGTACTTC. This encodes CSALSRASYEQYF.

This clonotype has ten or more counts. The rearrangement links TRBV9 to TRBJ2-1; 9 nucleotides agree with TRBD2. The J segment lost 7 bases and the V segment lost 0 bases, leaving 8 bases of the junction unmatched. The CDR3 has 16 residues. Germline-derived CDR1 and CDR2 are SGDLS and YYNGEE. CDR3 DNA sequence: TGTGCCAGCAGCGTAGCCCCAGCGGGAGGTTGGAATGAGCAGTTCTTC. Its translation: CASSVAPAGGWNEQFF.

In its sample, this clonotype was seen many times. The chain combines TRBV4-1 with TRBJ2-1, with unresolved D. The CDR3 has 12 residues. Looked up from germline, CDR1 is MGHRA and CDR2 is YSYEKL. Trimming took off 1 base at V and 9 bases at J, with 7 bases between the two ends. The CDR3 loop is CASSQVGGEQFF. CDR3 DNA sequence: TGCGCCAGCAGCCAAGTGGGCGGTGAGCAGTTCTTC.

The CDR3 is CASSTRPGQSNQPQHF. The CDR3 DNA sequence: TGTGCCAGCAGTACGCGGCCGGGACAGTCAAATCAGCCCCAGCATTTT. The genes are TRBV28 and TRBJ1-5, with TRBD1 matching 7 bases. With 5 bases clipped from V and 4 bases from J, the junction kept 11 bases outside the gene matches. CDR3 length equals 16 residues. Germline V gives CDR1 MDHEN, CDR2 SYDVKM. Drawing the rest from reference TRBV28 and TRBJ1-5, the complete variable domain is DVKVTQSSRYLVKRTGEKVFLECVQDMDHENMFWYRQDPGLGLRLIYFSYDVKMKEKGDIPEGYSVSREKKERFSLILESASTNQTSMYLCASSTRPGQSNQPQHFGDGTRLSIL.

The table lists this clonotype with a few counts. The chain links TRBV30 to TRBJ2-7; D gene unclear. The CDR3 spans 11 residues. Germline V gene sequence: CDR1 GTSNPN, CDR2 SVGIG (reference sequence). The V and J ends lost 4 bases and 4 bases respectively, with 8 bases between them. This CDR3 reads CAWTRGYEQYF. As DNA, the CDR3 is TGTGCCTGGACTCGTGGGTACGAGCAGTACTTC. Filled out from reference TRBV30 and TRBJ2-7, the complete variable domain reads SQTIHQWPATLVQPVGSPLSLECTVEGTSNPNLYWYRQAAGRGLQLLFYSVGIGQISSEVPQNLSASRPQDRQFILSSKKLLLSDSGFYLCAWTRGYEQYFGPGTRLTVT.

CDR3 region: CSAGTSGGPGTDTQYF. Here the CDR3 DNA reads TGCAGTGCTGGGACTAGCGGGGGTCCGGGCACAGATACGCAGTATTTT. The genes are TRBV20-1 and TRBJ2-3, with 14 positions matching TRBD2. Trimming cost V 5 bases and J 1 base; bases outside gene matches: 5. The CDR3 sequence is 16 residues long. From germline, CDR1 is DFQATT and CDR2 SNEGSKA (reference sequence).

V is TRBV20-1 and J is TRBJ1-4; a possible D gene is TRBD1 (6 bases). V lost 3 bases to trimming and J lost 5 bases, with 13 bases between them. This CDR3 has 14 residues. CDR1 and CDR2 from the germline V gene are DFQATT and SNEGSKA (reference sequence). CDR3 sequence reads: CSARTGAANEKLFF. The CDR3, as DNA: TGCAGTGCTAGGACGGGGGCGGCCAATGAAAAACTGTTTTTT.

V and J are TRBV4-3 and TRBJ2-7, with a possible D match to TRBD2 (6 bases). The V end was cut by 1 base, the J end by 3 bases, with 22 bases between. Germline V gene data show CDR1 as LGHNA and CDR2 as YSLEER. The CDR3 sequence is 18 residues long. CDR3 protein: CASSQVRSVGGTHYEQYF. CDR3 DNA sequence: TGCGCCAGCAGCCAAGTCCGGAGCGTGGGCGGGACCCACTACGAGCAGTACTTC.

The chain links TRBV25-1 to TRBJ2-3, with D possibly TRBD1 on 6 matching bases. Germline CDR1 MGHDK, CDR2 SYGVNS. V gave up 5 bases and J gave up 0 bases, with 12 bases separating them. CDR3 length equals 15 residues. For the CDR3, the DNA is TGTGCCAGCAGTTCCGGGACATCTAGCACAGATACGCAGTATTTT. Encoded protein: CASSSGTSSTDTQYF.

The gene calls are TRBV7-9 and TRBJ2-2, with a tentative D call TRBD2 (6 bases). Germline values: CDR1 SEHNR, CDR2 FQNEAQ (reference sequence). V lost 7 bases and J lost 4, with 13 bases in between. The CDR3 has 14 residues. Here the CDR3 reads CASNGDFSTGELFF. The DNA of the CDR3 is TGTGCCAGCAACGGGGACTTCTCCACCGGGGAGCTGTTTTTT.

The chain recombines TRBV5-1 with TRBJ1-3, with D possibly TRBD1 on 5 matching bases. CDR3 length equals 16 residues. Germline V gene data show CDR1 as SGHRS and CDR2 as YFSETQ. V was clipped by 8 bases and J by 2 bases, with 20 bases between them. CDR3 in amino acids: CASKRTYQGAGNTIYF. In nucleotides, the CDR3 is TGCGCCAGTAAACGCACTTACCAGGGTGCTGGAAACACCATATATTTT.

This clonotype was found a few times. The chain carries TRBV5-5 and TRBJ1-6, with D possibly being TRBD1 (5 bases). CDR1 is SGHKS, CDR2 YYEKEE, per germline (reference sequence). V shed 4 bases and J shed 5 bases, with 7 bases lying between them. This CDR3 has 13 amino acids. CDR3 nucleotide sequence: TGTGCCAGCAGCCAGGGTGATAATTCACCCCTCCACTTT. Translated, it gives CASSQGDNSPLHF. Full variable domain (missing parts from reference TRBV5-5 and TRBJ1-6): DAGVTQSPTHLIKTRGQQVTLRCSPISGHKSVSWYQQVLGQGPQFIFQYYEKEERGRGNFPDRFSARQFPNYSSELNVNALLLGDSALYLCASSQGDNSPLHFGNGTRLTVT.

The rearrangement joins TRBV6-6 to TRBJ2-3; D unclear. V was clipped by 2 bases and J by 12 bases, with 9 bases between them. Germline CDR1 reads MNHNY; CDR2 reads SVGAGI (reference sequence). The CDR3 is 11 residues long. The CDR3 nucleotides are TGTGCCAGCAGTTACGGTGTGATCCAGTATTTT. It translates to CASSYGVIQYF.

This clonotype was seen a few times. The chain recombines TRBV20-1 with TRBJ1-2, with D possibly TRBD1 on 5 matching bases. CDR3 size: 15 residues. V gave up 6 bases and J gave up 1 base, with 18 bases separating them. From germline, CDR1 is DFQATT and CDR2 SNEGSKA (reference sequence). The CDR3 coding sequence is TGCAGTGCAATTCCCTGGGGCGGCAATAACTATGGCTACACCTTC. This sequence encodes CSAIPWGGNNYGYTF.

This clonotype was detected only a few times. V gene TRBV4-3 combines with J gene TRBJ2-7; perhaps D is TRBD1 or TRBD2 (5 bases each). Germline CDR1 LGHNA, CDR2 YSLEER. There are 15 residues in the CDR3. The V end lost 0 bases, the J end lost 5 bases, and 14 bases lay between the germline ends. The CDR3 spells CASSQDITGGDEQYF. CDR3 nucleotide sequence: TGCGCCAGCAGCCAAGATATCACAGGAGGCGACGAGCAGTACTTC.

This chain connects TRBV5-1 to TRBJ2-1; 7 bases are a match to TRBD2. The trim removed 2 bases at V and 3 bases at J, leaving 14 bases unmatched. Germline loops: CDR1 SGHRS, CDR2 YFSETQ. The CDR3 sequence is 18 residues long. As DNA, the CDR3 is TGCGCCAGCAGCTTCTTGCTCGGACTAGGATACCTCTACAATGAGCAGTTCTTC. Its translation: CASSFLLGLGYLYNEQFF.

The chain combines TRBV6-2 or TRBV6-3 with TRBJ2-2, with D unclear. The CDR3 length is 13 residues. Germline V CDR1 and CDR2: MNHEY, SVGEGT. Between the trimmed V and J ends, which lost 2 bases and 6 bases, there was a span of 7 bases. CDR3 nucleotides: TGTGCCAGCAGTTACCGCGTACCCGGGGAGCTGTTTTTT. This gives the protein CASSYRVPGELFF.

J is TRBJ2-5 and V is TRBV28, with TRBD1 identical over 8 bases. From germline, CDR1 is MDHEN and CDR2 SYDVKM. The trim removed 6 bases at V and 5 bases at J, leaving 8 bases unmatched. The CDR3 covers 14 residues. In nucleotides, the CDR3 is TGTGCCAGCAGCTACAGGGGGAAGCGGGAGACCCAGTACTTC. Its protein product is CASSYRGKRETQYF.

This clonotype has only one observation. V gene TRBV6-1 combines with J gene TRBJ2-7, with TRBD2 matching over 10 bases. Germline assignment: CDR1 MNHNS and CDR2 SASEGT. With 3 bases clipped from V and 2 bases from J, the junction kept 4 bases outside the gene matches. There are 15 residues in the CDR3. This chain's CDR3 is CASSEVGLAAYEQYF. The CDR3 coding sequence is TGTGCCAGCAGTGAGGTCGGACTAGCGGCCTACGAGCAGTACTTC.

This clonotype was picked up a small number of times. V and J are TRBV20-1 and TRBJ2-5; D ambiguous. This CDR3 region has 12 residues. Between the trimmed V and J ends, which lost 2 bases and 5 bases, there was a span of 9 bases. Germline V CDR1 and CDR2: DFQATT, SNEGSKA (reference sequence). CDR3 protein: CSARLPSETQYF. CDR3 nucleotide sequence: TGCAGTGCTAGACTACCCTCCGAGACCCAGTACTTC.

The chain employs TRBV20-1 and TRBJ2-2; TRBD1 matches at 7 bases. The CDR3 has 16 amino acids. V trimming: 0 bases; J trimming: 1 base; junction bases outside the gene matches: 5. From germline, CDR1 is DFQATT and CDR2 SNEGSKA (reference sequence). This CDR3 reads CSARDRRTGNTGELFF. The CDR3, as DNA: TGCAGTGCTAGAGATCGAAGGACAGGGAACACCGGGGAGCTGTTTTTT.

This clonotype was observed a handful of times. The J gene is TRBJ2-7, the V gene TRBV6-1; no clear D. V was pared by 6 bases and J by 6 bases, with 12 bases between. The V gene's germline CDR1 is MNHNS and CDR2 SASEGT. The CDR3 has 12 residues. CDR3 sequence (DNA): TGTGCCAGCAGCGTCTTAAGGAGCGAGCAGTACTTC. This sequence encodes CASSVLRSEQYF.

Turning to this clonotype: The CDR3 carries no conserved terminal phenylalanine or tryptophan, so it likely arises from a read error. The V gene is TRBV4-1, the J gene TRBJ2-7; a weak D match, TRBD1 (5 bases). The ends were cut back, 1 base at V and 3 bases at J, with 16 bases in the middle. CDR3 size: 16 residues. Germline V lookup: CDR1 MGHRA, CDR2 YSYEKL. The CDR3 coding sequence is TGCGCCAGCAGCCAAGTTTACAGGCGTAGGGACTACGAGCAGTACTAC. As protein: CASSQVYRRRDYEQYY.

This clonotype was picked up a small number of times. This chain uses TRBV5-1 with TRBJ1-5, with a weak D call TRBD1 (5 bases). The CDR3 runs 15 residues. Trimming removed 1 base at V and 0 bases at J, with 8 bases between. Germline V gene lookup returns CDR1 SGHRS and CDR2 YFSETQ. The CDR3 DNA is TGCGCCAGCAGCTTGCAGGGAGATAGCAATCAGCCCCAGCATTTT. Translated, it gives CASSLQGDSNQPQHF.

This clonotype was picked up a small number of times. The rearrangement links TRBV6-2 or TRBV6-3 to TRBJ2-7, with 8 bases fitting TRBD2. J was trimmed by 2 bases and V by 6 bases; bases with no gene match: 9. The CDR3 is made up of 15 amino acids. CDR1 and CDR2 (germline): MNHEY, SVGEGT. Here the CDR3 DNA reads TGTGCCAGCAGGCTAACTAGCGGAATACCCTACGAGCAGTACTTC. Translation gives CASRLTSGIPYEQYF.

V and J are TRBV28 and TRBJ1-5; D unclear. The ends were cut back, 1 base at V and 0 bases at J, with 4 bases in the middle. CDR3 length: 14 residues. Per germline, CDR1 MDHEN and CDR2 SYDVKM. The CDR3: CASSLLNSNQPQHF. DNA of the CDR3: TGTGCCAGCAGTTTATTGAATAGCAATCAGCCCCAGCATTTT.